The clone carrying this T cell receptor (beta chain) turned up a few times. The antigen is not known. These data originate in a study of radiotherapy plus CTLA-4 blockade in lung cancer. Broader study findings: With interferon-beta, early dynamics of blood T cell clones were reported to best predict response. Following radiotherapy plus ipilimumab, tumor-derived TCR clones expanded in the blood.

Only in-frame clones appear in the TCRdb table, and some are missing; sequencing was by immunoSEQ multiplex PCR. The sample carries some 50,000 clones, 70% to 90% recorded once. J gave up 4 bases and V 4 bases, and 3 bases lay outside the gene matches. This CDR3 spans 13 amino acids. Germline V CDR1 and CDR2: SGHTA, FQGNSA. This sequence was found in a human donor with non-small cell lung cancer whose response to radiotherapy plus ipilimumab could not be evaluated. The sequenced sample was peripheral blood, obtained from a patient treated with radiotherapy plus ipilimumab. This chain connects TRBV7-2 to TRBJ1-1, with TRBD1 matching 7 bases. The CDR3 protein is CASSYSGGTEAFF. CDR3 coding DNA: TGTGCCAGCAGCTATTCAGGGGGCACTGAAGCTTTCTTT.